Below, 8 T cell receptor beta chains from the same sample are listed, as sequenced in a study of response to subunit inactivated influenza vaccine. Via MiXCR, TCRdb re-called the RT-PCR reads, giving one row per CDR3 protein. Here the sample spans about 300,000 distinct CDR3 sequences, about a fifth being singletons. The sample in question was PBMCs from blood, obtained around 22 months after vaccination. Every receptor here comes from a man aged 50 to 69 who received an inactivated influenza vaccine.

This clonotype was seen only a few times. The chain recombines TRBV27 with TRBJ2-7, with a weak D call TRBD1 (5 bases). This CDR3 region has 15 residues. Trimming removed 4 bases at V and 2 bases at J, with 15 bases between. CDR1 is MNHEY and CDR2 is SMNVEV in the germline V gene (reference sequence). This CDR3 reads CASSSRAGRPYEQYF. DNA of the CDR3: TGTGCCAGCAGTTCCCGGGCAGGGCGTCCCTACGAGCAGTACTTC.

This clonotype showed up many times. The chain couples TRBV5-1 to TRBJ1-1, with D tentatively TRBD1 (6 bases). V was shortened by 4 bases and J by 3 bases, with 16 bases between the two germline ends. In germline, CDR1 is SGHRS, CDR2 YFSETQ. This CDR3 contains 15 residues. Written as DNA, the CDR3 is TGCGCCAGCAGCGGGGGGACATCCTCCGACACTGAAGCTTTCTTT. It yields the protein CASSGGTSSDTEAFF.

The genes are TRBV6-1 and TRBJ1-5; 9 bases line up with TRBD1. The CDR3 covers 15 residues. CDR1 and CDR2 from the germline V gene are MNHNS and SASEGT. The V and J ends lost 5 bases and 2 bases, in that order; junction bases with no gene match: 4. This chain's CDR3 is CASSPWDRGNQPQHF. In DNA form, the CDR3 reads TGTGCCAGCAGTCCCTGGGACAGGGGCAATCAGCCCCAGCATTTT.

This rearrangement joins TRBV20-1 to TRBJ2-5, with TRBD2 matching 7 bases. Germline V gene lookup returns CDR1 DFQATT and CDR2 SNEGSKA (reference sequence). J gave up 4 bases and V 8 bases, and 7 bases lay outside the gene matches. The CDR3 sequence is 12 residues long. CDR3 amino acids: CSTRGGRETQYF. CDR3 DNA: TGCAGTACCCGGGGAGGGAGAGAGACCCAGTACTTC.

This clonotype was picked up a small number of times. The V call is TRBV10-1, the J call TRBJ2-7; no reliable D call. Germline V gene sequence: CDR1 WNHNN, CDR2 SYGVQD (reference sequence). The CDR3 runs to 14 residues. V lost 8 bases and J lost 2, with 16 bases in between. The CDR3 region is CASDLTRRTYEQYF. Written as DNA, the CDR3 is TGCGCCAGCGACTTGACAAGACGCACCTACGAGCAGTACTTC.

V is TRBV18 and J is TRBJ2-5, with TRBD1 matching 7 bases. Per germline, CDR1 KGHSH and CDR2 LQKENI. The trim removed 6 bases at V and 2 bases at J, leaving 6 bases unmatched. The CDR3 has 14 amino acids. The CDR3 DNA sequence: TGTGCCAGCTCGAAGGGGGCCGCACAAGAGACCCAGTACTTC. Protein product: CASSKGAAQETQYF.

This clonotype has a handful of counts. This rearrangement joins TRBV29-1 to TRBJ2-7; D is uncertain. V lost 4 bases to trimming and J lost 6 bases, with 16 bases between them. CDR1 and CDR2 (germline): SQVTM, ANQGSEA. The CDR3 length is 13 residues. The CDR3 DNA reads as TGCAGCGTTGTTTCCGGACCGAATCGCGAGCAGTACTTC. This encodes CSVVSGPNREQYF.

This clonotype appeared many times. The V gene is TRBV5-1, the J gene TRBJ2-1; the D gene is possibly TRBD1 (5 bases). The germline V gene encodes CDR1 SGHRS and CDR2 YFSETQ. There are 16 residues in the CDR3. Trimming removed 0 bases at V and 5 bases at J, with 15 bases between. Here the CDR3 DNA reads TGCGCCAGCAGCTTGGAGGGGCAGGGTGGAAACAATGAGCAGTTCTTC. It encodes CASSLEGQGGNNEQFF.